This T cell receptor beta chain was sequenced in a study of cytomegalovirus exposure and HLA in healthy donors. On this clone itself: Its antigen remains unidentified.

13 Jbeta primers and 60 Vbeta primers were used for the PCR. Some clones are missing from TCRdb's copy, which holds only in-frame ones; the method was immunoSEQ multiplex PCR. The sample includes fewer than 250,000 clones, around 67% of them seen just once. The germline gives CDR1 SGHRS, CDR2 YFSETQ. J was trimmed by 7 bases and V by 4 bases; bases with no gene match: 14. The CDR3 runs to 16 residues. The study, taken as a whole, reports: The authors enumerated over 150 TCR beta chains as linked to cytomegalovirus.

The sequence was collected from a woman in her thirties in good health and CMV-seropositive. V and J are TRBV5-1 and TRBJ1-5; 7 nucleotides line up with TRBD1. Material for sequencing was PBMCs. The CDR3 nucleotides are TGCGCCAGCAGCCCGTCGCCGGACAGGATCGGGCAGCCCCAGCATTTT. Protein product: CASSPSPDRIGQPQHF.